The clone carrying this TCR beta chain has more than one count but fewer than ten. Its antigen is currently unknown. The CDR3 is 14 residues long. Germline V gives CDR1 MNHEY, CDR2 SVGAGI. Trimming removed 4 bases from V and 5 bases from J, with 11 bases in between. This record comes from a study of response to subunit inactivated influenza vaccine. Study-level findings and limits: Authors suggested seasonal influenza vaccinations each recruit few new T cells.

A single record per CDR3 protein comes from TCRdb applying MiXCR to the RT-PCR reads. The table includes 500,000 to 700,000 distinct CDR3 sequences, under 30% detected once. This sample also appeared in a second study, on T cells expressing NK-cell markers. That work contributes: 5'RACE template switching with UMIs produced the TCR beta cDNA. Sequencing of TCR beta repertoires drew on sorted CD3+CD56+NKG2C+, CD3+CD56+NKG2C- and CD3+CD56-NKG2C+ T cells. Seven sequenced donors out of eight were HCMV-seropositive, one seronegative.

This clonotype was obtained from a man in his fifties or sixties who received an inactivated influenza vaccine. This rearrangement joins TRBV6-5 to TRBJ1-4; the D is unclear. Sequencing used CD4+ T cells sorted from PBMCs, obtained 12 days after vaccination. The CDR3 nucleotides read TGTGCCAGCAGTTCCGGACGGACCAATGAAAAACTGTTTTTT. It codes for CASSSGRTNEKLFF.